The 18 T cell receptor beta chains in this list originate from one sample, sequenced in a study of cytomegalovirus exposure and HLA in healthy donors. Primers included in the PCR were 60 Vbeta and 13 Jbeta primers. Sequencing used immunoSEQ multiplex PCR; TCRdb keeps in-frame clones, though not all of them. Found here are under 130,000 clones, approximately 82% of them singletons; the top ten hold roughly 8.2%. The sequenced sample consisted of PBMCs. These receptors were obtained from a man aged 35-49 years in good health and CMV-seropositive.

This sequence joins TRBV7-9 and TRBJ1-2; 9 bases agree with TRBD1. Germline V gene sequence: CDR1 SEHNR, CDR2 FQNEAQ (reference sequence). This CDR3 spans 14 amino acids. The J segment lost 8 bases and the V segment lost 5 bases, leaving 9 bases of the junction unmatched. The CDR3 DNA reads as TGTGCCAGCAGCCCACACCGGACAGGGGCCGGCTACACCTTC. The encoded protein is CASSPHRTGAGYTF.

This chain joins TRBV4-1 and TRBJ2-7; 10 bases align to TRBD1. CDR1 is MGHRA and CDR2 is YSYEKL in the germline V gene. The CDR3 loop spans 15 amino acids. V lost 3 bases and J lost 2; bases outside the gene matches: 4. The CDR3 DNA sequence: TGCGCCAGCAGCCATCGGACAGGGGGACCCTACGAGCAGTACTTC. Protein sequence: CASSHRTGGPYEQYF.

This rearrangement joins TRBV5-6 to TRBJ2-3, with D perhaps TRBD2 (6 bases). Germline lookup yields CDR1 SGHDT and CDR2 YYEEEE. V lost 5 bases and J 2 bases, leaving 15 bases between the germline ends. This CDR3 comprises 15 residues. The chain's CDR3 is CASRDRGINTDTQYF. In DNA form, the CDR3 reads TGTGCCAGCAGGGACCGGGGGATTAACACAGATACGCAGTATTTT.

The table lists this clone with a few counts. V and J are TRBV6-5 and TRBJ2-7, with 10 positions matching TRBD1. Germline V gene sequence: CDR1 MNHEY, CDR2 SVGAGI. The V and J ends lost 5 bases and 9 bases, in that order; junction bases with no gene match: 4. This CDR3 comprises 12 residues. The CDR3 sequence: CASSGDRGWQYF. The CDR3 bases are TGTGCCAGCAGTGGGGACAGGGGATGGCAGTACTTC.

The chain carries TRBV18 and TRBJ2-1, with TRBD2 matching 7 bases. This CDR3 is 15 amino acids long. Germline V gene sequence: CDR1 KGHSH, CDR2 LQKENI. V lost 4 bases and J lost 4; bases outside the gene matches: 7. CDR3 sequence (DNA): TGTGCCAGCTCACAAGACCTAGCGGCATACAATGAGCAGTTCTTC. This encodes CASSQDLAAYNEQFF.

This chain connects TRBV6-6 to TRBJ2-7; TRBD2 aligns across 8 bases. J was trimmed by 2 bases and V by 6 bases; bases with no gene match: 9. The CDR3 totals 15 residues. In germline, CDR1 is MNHNY, CDR2 SVGAGI (reference sequence). DNA for the CDR3: TGTGCCAGCAGCCGCATAGCGGGAACACCCTACGAGCAGTACTTC. It yields the protein CASSRIAGTPYEQYF.

V and J are TRBV7-9 and TRBJ1-4; D is undetermined. CDR1 SEHNR and CDR2 FQNEAQ come from the germline V gene (reference sequence). Trimming took 2 bases from V and 5 from J, leaving 9 bases between them. The CDR3 sequence is 14 residues long. CDR3 sequence: CASSLRGGNEKLFF. DNA of the CDR3: TGTGCCAGCAGCTTACGGGGTGGGAATGAAAAACTGTTTTTT.

V and J are TRBV6-1 and TRBJ2-5, with D perhaps being TRBD1 or TRBD2 (5 bases each). The better agreement between TRBJ2-7 and the DNA end casts doubt on the J call. Germline assignment: CDR1 MNHNS and CDR2 SASEGT. CDR3 length: 13 residues. The CDR3 bases are TGTGCCAGCACCGAACTGGGGGCCTACGAGCAGTACTTC. Protein: CASTELGAYEQYF.

The chain combines TRBV7-9 with TRBJ2-2; TRBD2 matches at 7 bases. V was pared by 6 bases and J by 5 bases, with 9 bases of the junction left unmatched. The CDR3 loop spans 15 amino acids. Germline V lookup: CDR1 SEHNR, CDR2 FQNEAQ (reference sequence). The CDR3 here is CASRAATSQTGELFF. CDR3 bases: TGTGCCAGCAGGGCCGCGACTAGCCAGACCGGGGAGCTGTTTTTT.

The chain joins TRBV5-1 to TRBJ1-4, with 7 bases identical to TRBD1. The J segment lost 4 bases and the V segment lost 3 bases, leaving 6 bases of the junction unmatched. Germline loops: CDR1 SGHRS, CDR2 YFSETQ. There are 15 residues in the CDR3. The CDR3 loop reads CASSSTGAGNEKLFF. In DNA, the CDR3 is TGCGCCAGCAGCTCAACAGGGGCCGGTAATGAAAAACTGTTTTTT.

For the CDR3, the DNA is TGCGCCAGCAGCCAAGATTCAGCGGACAATGAGCAGTTCTTC. Translation: CASSQDSADNEQFF. The chain couples TRBV4-3 to TRBJ2-1; maybe TRBD2 (5 bases). The CDR3 has 14 amino acids. Germline CDR1 and CDR2: LGHNA and YSLEER. V shed 0 bases and J shed 5 bases, with 8 bases lying between them.

V gene TRBV18 combines with J gene TRBJ1-2; 7 bases line up with TRBD1. V dropped 3 bases and J dropped 6; count of bases not matched to a gene: 4. The CDR3 sequence is 13 residues long. In germline, CDR1 is KGHSH, CDR2 LQKENI. The CDR3 is CASSPETGNGYTF. Written as DNA, the CDR3 is TGTGCCAGCTCACCGGAGACAGGGAATGGCTACACCTTC. The variable domain in full, completed from reference TRBV18 and TRBJ1-2, reads NAGVMQNPRHLVRRRGQEARLRCSPMKGHSHVYWYRQLPEEGLKFMVYLQKENIIDESGMPKERFSAEFPKEGPSILRIQQVVRGDSAAYFCASSPETGNGYTFGSGTRLTVV.

This clone was seen only a few times. V and J are TRBV30 and TRBJ2-7; D is possibly TRBD1 (5 bases). Germline CDR1 is GTSNPN and CDR2 is SVGIG (reference sequence). The CDR3 has 13 amino acids. The V gene lost 5 bases and the J gene lost 1 base, with 12 bases spanning the gap. Here the CDR3 DNA reads TGTGCCTGGGATAAACAGGCATCCTACGAGCAGTACTTC. As protein: CAWDKQASYEQYF.

The gene calls are TRBV27 and TRBJ2-2; 8 bases line up with TRBD2. After removal of 5 bases from V and 4 bases from J, the junction contained 9 bases not matched to a gene. The CDR3 contains 16 residues. Germline V gene sequence: CDR1 MNHEY, CDR2 SMNVEV (reference sequence). Here the CDR3 reads CASSPSSGSVTGELFF. The CDR3 DNA reads TGTGCCAGCAGTCCATCAAGCGGGAGCGTCACCGGGGAGCTGTTTTTT.

This clone came up once. Compared with germline, one end of the junction differs, possibly owing to a read error. The DNA for the CDR3 is TGTGCCAGCAGCCCCTTAGGGGGGGTGTACAGTGAGCAGTTCTTC. The encoded protein is CASSPLGGVYSEQFF. This rearrangement joins TRBV11-3 to TRBJ2-1; D might be TRBD2 (7 bases). The germline gives CDR1 SGHNT, CDR2 YENEEA. This CDR3 is 15 amino acids long.

The V call is TRBV6-5, the J call TRBJ1-2; D is perhaps TRBD1 (5 bases). The CDR3 has 14 residues. V lost 6 bases to trimming and J lost 4 bases, with 15 bases between them. Germline CDR1 is MNHEY and CDR2 is SVGAGI. In DNA form, the CDR3 reads TGTGCCAGCAGGGGAATTAAAGGGGTCTATGGCTACACCTTC. Its protein is CASRGIKGVYGYTF.

The chain carries TRBV5-4 and TRBJ2-6, with D possibly TRBD2 on 7 matching bases. Between the trimmed V and J ends, which lost 3 bases and 4 bases, there was a span of 17 bases. Germline assignment: CDR1 SGHNT and CDR2 YYREEE (reference sequence). The CDR3 loop spans 17 amino acids. The CDR3 loop reads CASSSGGQGSGANVLTF. CDR3 DNA sequence: TGTGCCAGCAGCTCCGGGGGGCAGGGCTCCGGGGCCAACGTCCTGACTTTC. Filled out from reference TRBV5-4 and TRBJ2-6, the complete variable domain reads ETGVTQSPTHLIKTRGQQVTLRCSSQSGHNTVSWYQQALGQGPQFIFQYYREEENGRGNFPPRFSGLQFPNYSSELNVNALELDDSALYLCASSSGGQGSGANVLTFGAGSRLTVL.

The chain recombines TRBV6-7 with TRBJ2-6; D perhaps matches TRBD1 (6 bases). TRBV6-7 is sorted into the ORF group, with uncertain function. The CDR3 is made up of 18 amino acids. The V and J ends lost 4 bases and 0 bases respectively, with 16 bases between them. DNA of the CDR3: TGTGCCAGCAGTTCGTCGGGACACTTGATCTCTGGGGCCAACGTCCTGACTTTC. Translating gives CASSSSGHLISGANVLTF.